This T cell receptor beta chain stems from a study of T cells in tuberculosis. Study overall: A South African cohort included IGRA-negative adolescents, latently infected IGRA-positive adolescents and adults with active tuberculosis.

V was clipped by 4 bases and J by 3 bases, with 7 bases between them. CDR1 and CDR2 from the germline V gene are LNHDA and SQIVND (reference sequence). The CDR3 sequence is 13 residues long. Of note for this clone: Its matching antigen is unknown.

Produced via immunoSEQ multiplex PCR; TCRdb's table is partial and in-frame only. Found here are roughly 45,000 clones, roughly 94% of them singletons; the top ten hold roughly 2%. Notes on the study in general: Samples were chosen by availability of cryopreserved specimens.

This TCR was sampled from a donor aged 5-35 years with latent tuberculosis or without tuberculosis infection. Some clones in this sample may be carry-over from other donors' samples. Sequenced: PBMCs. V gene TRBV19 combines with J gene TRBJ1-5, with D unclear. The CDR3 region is CASSTRFNQPQHF. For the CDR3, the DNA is TGTGCCAGTAGTACCCGTTTCAATCAGCCCCAGCATTTT.